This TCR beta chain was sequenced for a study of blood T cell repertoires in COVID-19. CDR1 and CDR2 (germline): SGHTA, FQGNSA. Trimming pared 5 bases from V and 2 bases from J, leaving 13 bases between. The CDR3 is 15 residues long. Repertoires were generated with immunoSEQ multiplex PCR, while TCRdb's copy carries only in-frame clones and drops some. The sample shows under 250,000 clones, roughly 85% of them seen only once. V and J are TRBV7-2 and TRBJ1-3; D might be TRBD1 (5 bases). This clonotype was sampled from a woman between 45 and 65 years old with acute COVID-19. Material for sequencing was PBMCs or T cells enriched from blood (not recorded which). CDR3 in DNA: TGTGCCAGCAGCCCCATCGGAGGGGCTGGAAACACCATATATTTT. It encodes CASSPIGGAGNTIYF.